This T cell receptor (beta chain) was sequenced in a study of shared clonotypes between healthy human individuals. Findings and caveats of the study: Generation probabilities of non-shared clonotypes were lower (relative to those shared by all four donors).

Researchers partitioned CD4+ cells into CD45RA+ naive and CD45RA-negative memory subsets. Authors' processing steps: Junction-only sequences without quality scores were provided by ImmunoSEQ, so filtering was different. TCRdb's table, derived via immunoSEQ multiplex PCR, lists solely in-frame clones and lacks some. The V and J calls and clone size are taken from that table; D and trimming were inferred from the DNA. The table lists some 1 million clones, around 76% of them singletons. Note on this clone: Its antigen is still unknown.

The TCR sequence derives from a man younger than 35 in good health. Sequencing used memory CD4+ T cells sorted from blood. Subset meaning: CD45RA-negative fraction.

The CDR3, as DNA: TGCGCCAGCAGCTTGGCCGACAGGCAAAATGAAAAACTGTTTTTT. It is translated as CASSLADRQNEKLFF. The genes are TRBV5-1 and TRBJ1-4; a weak D match, TRBD1 (6 bases). The CDR3 runs to 15 residues. The germline gives CDR1 SGHRS, CDR2 YFSETQ. Trimming removed 0 bases from V and 5 bases from J, with 11 bases in between.